This TCR beta chain is from a study of cytomegalovirus exposure and HLA in healthy donors. General observations from the study: The study listed some 160 cytomegalovirus-associated TCR beta chains. In vitro experiments confirmed that three CMV-associated chains were specific for CMV antigens.

The V gene's germline CDR1 is SEHNR and CDR2 FQNEAQ (reference sequence). V was shortened by 5 bases and J by 0 bases, with 13 bases between the two germline ends. The CDR3 is 15 residues long. The data were produced by immunoSEQ multiplex PCR, yet TCRdb's version contains in-frame clones alone and is incomplete. This repertoire shows roughly 120,000 clones, approximately 94% found once; its top ten account for roughly 1.2%. About this clone itself: Its matching antigen is unknown.

The specimen sequenced was PBMCs. This rearrangement joins TRBV7-9 to TRBJ2-5; D perhaps matches TRBD2 (6 bases). The receptor was derived from a young woman in good health and CMV-seronegative. CDR3 loop: CASSGPGAYQETQYF. As DNA, the CDR3 is TGTGCCAGCAGCGGACCGGGAGCTTACCAAGAGACCCAGTACTTC.